One and the same sample provided the 25 T cell receptor beta chains below, sequenced in a study of CD8+CD57+ T cells in acquired aplastic anemia. Template material for TCR beta VDJ and CDR3 profiling consisted of genomic DNA. In TCRdb, the reads were re-called with MiXCR into one record per CDR3 protein. The sample includes some 220,000 distinct CDR3 sequences, about a third seen only once; the top ten take 0.9% to 1.2%. The source material was sorted CD4+, CD8+, or CD8+CD57+ T cells (not recorded which) from PBMCs. These receptors came from a human donor in good health, serving as a control.

Comments on this clonotype: A much larger clonotype is one base distant, so this may be a read error. The V gene is TRBV5-1, the J gene TRBJ2-7; D might be TRBD1 (6 bases). The CDR3 spans 13 residues. Germline CDR1 SGHRS, CDR2 YFSETQ. The CDR3 coding sequence is TGCGCCAACAGCTTGTCAGGGGCCCTCGAGCAGTACTTC. Its protein product is CANSLSGALEQYF.

This clonotype occurred a few times. The chain has TRBV20-1 and TRBJ2-2; 7 positions agree with TRBD2. The V gene end was trimmed by 6 bases and the J gene end by 3 bases; junction bases not matched to a gene: 10. There are 15 residues in the CDR3. CDR1 DFQATT and CDR2 SNEGSKA come from the germline V gene (reference sequence). CDR3 amino acids: CSAERTRGHTGELFF. CDR3 nucleotides: TGCAGTGCGGAGAGGACTAGAGGACACACCGGGGAGCTGTTTTTT.

This clonotype has ten or more counts. The chain uses TRBV5-8 and TRBJ2-7; D is possibly TRBD2 (5 bases). Germline V CDR1 and CDR2: SGHTS, YDEGEE. V was trimmed by 0 bases and J by 2 bases, leaving 9 bases between them. This CDR3 has 14 amino acids. Here the CDR3 reads CASSLGGHAYEQYF. In nucleotides, the CDR3 is TGTGCCAGCAGCTTGGGAGGGCACGCCTACGAGCAGTACTTC.

J is TRBJ1-1 and V is TRBV12-3 or TRBV12-4, with D perhaps TRBD1 (5 bases). Trimming left V 5 bases short and J 6 bases short, with 16 bases between. The CDR3 loop spans 14 amino acids. This chain's CDR3 is CASSPPGQGSEAFF. DNA for the CDR3: TGTGCCAGCAGTCCACCAGGACAAGGATCTGAAGCTTTCTTT.

This chain links TRBV10-3 with TRBJ1-3, with D uncertain. V lost 3 bases, J lost 8 bases, and 20 bases lay in between. The CDR3 covers 16 residues. The germline V gene has CDR1 ENHRY and CDR2 SYGVKD. The CDR3 DNA follows: TGTGCCATCAGTGAACCGGCACGGGCGTTGGCCTACACCATATATTTT. Translated, it gives CAISEPARALAYTIYF.

The gene calls are TRBV18 and TRBJ1-1; D call uncertain. V dropped 2 bases and J dropped 0 bases, with 7 bases sitting between them. Germline CDR1 reads KGHSH; CDR2 reads LQKENI. The CDR3 consists of 14 residues. This chain's CDR3 is CASSPNYMNTEAFF. Here the CDR3 DNA reads TGTGCCAGCTCACCAAACTATATGAACACTGAAGCTTTCTTT.

This clonotype was seen repeatedly, ten times or more. This chain connects TRBV20-1 to TRBJ2-5, with 8 positions matching TRBD2. The CDR3 extends over 15 amino acids. Germline lookup yields CDR1 DFQATT and CDR2 SNEGSKA (reference sequence). V gave up 3 bases and J gave up 3 bases; unmatched junction bases: 9. DNA of the CDR3: TGCAGTGCTAGCCCCACCACTAGCGGCAAAGAGACCCAGTACTTC. The encoded protein is CSASPTTSGKETQYF.

This clonotype was detected only a few times. This rearrangement joins TRBV5-4 to TRBJ2-3; 7 bases line up with TRBD1. Germline CDR1 and CDR2: SGHNT and YYREEE (reference sequence). The V and J ends lost 3 bases and 3 bases, in that order; junction bases with no gene match: 10. The CDR3 is 16 amino acids. The DNA of the CDR3 is TGTGCCAGCAGCTCCGCAGGGGGTTTGAGGACAGATACGCAGTATTTT. This encodes CASSSAGGLRTDTQYF.

This clonotype came up many times. The chain uses TRBV6-5 and TRBJ1-2; D perhaps matches TRBD1 (5 bases). The V end lost 2 bases, the J end lost 8 bases, and 12 bases lay between the germline ends. The CDR3 is made up of 13 amino acids. Germline V gene lookup returns CDR1 MNHEY and CDR2 SVGAGI. CDR3 loop: CASSYTRDEGYTF. Here the CDR3 DNA reads TGTGCCAGCAGTTACACCAGGGACGAGGGCTACACCTTC.

This chain joins TRBV7-1 and TRBJ2-4, with 9 bases that match TRBD2. TRBV7-1 is an open reading frame, and its role is uncertain. V trimming: 3 bases; J trimming: 2 bases; junction bases outside the gene matches: 11. The CDR3 consists of 18 residues. DNA for the CDR3: TGTGCCAGCAGCTCGGGACTAGCTTGGATATTCTCCAAAAACATTCAGTACTTC. Its protein product is CASSSGLAWIFSKNIQYF.

The chain couples TRBV7-9 to TRBJ2-7; no firm D call. The V gene's germline CDR1 is SEHNR and CDR2 FQNEAQ (reference sequence). The CDR3 loop spans 12 amino acids. V dropped 4 bases and J dropped 6 bases, with 10 bases sitting between them. The CDR3 DNA sequence: TGTGCCAGCAGCTCCGCGTATGTCGAGCAGTACTTC. Its protein is CASSSAYVEQYF.

V usage is TRBV15 and J usage is TRBJ2-5; perhaps TRBD1 as D (5 bases). The CDR3 covers 14 residues. Germline V gene data show CDR1 as LNHNV and CDR2 as YYDKDF (reference sequence). Deletions cut 3 bases from V and 5 bases from J, with 13 bases between. The CDR3 region has the DNA TGTGCCACCAGCAGTGTCAGGGCTCGGGAGACCCAGTACTTC. Its translation is CATSSVRARETQYF.

The chain has TRBV24-1 and TRBJ2-7; 7 bases map to TRBD1. The CDR3 is 11 amino acids. Per germline, CDR1 KGHDR and CDR2 SFDVKD. The CDR3 loop is CATGTGYEQYF. The CDR3 DNA reads as TGTGCGACAGGGACGGGCTACGAGCAGTACTTC.

This chain links TRBV2 with TRBJ1-6; a possible D gene is TRBD1 (5 bases). The germline CDR1 and CDR2 sequences are SNHLY and FYNNEI. Deletions cut 4 bases from V and 9 bases from J, with 13 bases between. The CDR3 consists of 14 residues. The CDR3 sequence is CASSVVGGGSPLHF. DNA of the CDR3: TGTGCCAGCAGTGTTGTGGGCGGGGGTTCACCCCTCCACTTT.

This clonotype was counted at least ten times. This rearrangement joins TRBV5-8 to TRBJ2-7, with 10 nucleotides matching TRBD2. The V gene end was trimmed by 4 bases and the J gene end by 6 bases; junction bases not matched to a gene: 1. The CDR3 length is 12 residues. CDR1 is SGHTS, CDR2 YDEGEE, per germline. The CDR3 nucleotides read TGTGCCAGCAGCCGGACTAGCGGCGAGCAGTACTTC. Its translation is CASSRTSGEQYF.

This chain uses TRBV9 with TRBJ1-2; possibly TRBD1 for D (5 bases). This CDR3 is built from 14 residues. The germline V and J ends were trimmed by 0 bases and 3 bases, with 9 bases remaining between them. CDR1 SGDLS and CDR2 YYNGEE come from the germline V gene. The chain's CDR3 is CASSVEPGYYGYTF. Written as DNA, the CDR3 is TGTGCCAGCAGCGTAGAGCCAGGGTACTATGGCTACACCTTC.

This clonotype was picked up a small number of times. Lacking the conserved final phenylalanine or tryptophan, this CDR3 likely reflects a read error. V and J are TRBV4-2 and TRBJ1-2; a possible D gene is TRBD1 (5 bases). Germline CDR1 reads LGHNA; CDR2 reads YNFKEQ. Trimming shortened V by 0 bases and J by 7 bases, and 12 bases separated the two germline ends. The CDR3 covers 14 residues. This CDR3 is CASSQDPGSGGYTL. The CDR3 coding sequence is TGTGCCAGCAGCCAAGATCCAGGGTCGGGTGGCTACACCCTC.

The chain is built from TRBV24-1 and TRBJ1-5; D is ambiguous. This CDR3 contains 16 residues. Trimming left V 2 bases short and J 3 bases short, with 13 bases between. The germline V gene has CDR1 KGHDR and CDR2 SFDVKD. As DNA, the CDR3 is TGTGCCACCAGTGATTCGAGACACCTAGCCAATCAGCCCCAGCATTTT. Amino acid sequence: CATSDSRHLANQPQHF.

For this clonotype: A read error may produce the germline difference seen at one junction end. This chain uses TRBV19 with TRBJ1-3; D uncertain. This CDR3 is built from 16 residues. Germline V gives CDR1 LNHDA, CDR2 SQIVND (reference sequence). The CDR3 sequence is CACSNQPWGSGNTIYF. CDR3 DNA sequence: TGTGCCTGTAGTAATCAACCCTGGGGCTCTGGAAACACCATATATTTT.

The sample holds a few counts of this clonotype. The chain employs TRBV5-1 and TRBJ2-2; D gene unclear. The CDR3 has 16 amino acids. Trimming removed 2 bases from V and 1 base from J, with 12 bases in between. CDR1 is SGHRS and CDR2 is YFSETQ in the germline V gene. The CDR3 spells CASSFSPSGNTGELFF. The CDR3 nucleotides read TGCGCCAGCAGCTTTTCTCCCTCCGGGAACACCGGGGAGCTGTTTTTT. Full variable domain (rest looked up from reference TRBV5-1 and TRBJ2-2): KAGVTQTPRYLIKTRGQQVTLSCSPISGHRSVSWYQQTPGQGLQFLFEYFSETQRNKGNFPGRFSGRQFSNSRSEMNVSTLELGDSALYLCASSFSPSGNTGELFFGEGSRLTVL.

This chain connects TRBV29-1 to TRBJ2-7; TRBD1 agrees at 10 bases. Per germline, CDR1 SQVTM and CDR2 ANQGSEA. Germline trimming cut 7 bases from V and 7 bases from J; bases unmatched to any gene: 7. CDR3 size: 12 residues. For the CDR3, the DNA is TGCAGCGGATCCGGGACAGGGGCGGAGCAGTACTTC. It is translated as CSGSGTGAEQYF.

This clonotype was observed at least ten times. The V and J genes are TRBV20-1 and TRBJ2-5, with D tentatively TRBD1 (6 bases). Trimming took 0 bases from V and 4 from J, leaving 15 bases between them. This CDR3 region has 15 residues. Per the germline V gene, CDR1 is DFQATT and CDR2 is SNEGSKA (reference sequence). The CDR3 DNA is TGCAGTGCTAGAGATATGGGGGCTTCGGGAGAGACCCAGTACTTC. Its protein product is CSARDMGASGETQYF.

The J gene is TRBJ1-5, the V gene TRBV19; the match to TRBD1 covers 7 bases. The length of the CDR3 is 16 residues. Per germline, CDR1 LNHDA and CDR2 SQIVND (reference sequence). Germline trimming cut 3 bases from V and 0 bases from J; bases unmatched to any gene: 5. The CDR3 protein is CASSIGGQASNQPQHF. The CDR3 coding sequence is TGTGCCAGTAGTATCGGCGGACAGGCTAGCAATCAGCCCCAGCATTTT.

This clonotype was seen at least ten times. V is TRBV5-1 and J is TRBJ1-6, with 7 positions matching TRBD1. The CDR3 is 15 residues long. V shed 0 bases, J shed 9 bases, and the junction held 6 bases outside the gene matches. The germline V gene encodes CDR1 SGHRS and CDR2 YFSETQ. The CDR3 sequence is CASSLGDRVASPLHF. The CDR3, as DNA: TGCGCCAGCAGCTTGGGTGACAGGGTAGCTTCACCCCTCCACTTT.

The chain employs TRBV11-1 and TRBJ2-7; 9 positions match TRBD2. The V gene's germline CDR1 is SGHAT and CDR2 FQDESV (reference sequence). CDR3 length: 18 amino acids. The V segment lost 6 bases and the J segment 2 bases; nucleotides outside the gene matches: 17. The CDR3 is CASRNRPATSGEAYEQYF. CDR3 sequence (DNA): TGTGCCAGCAGGAACCGACCAGCGACTAGCGGAGAGGCCTACGAGCAGTACTTC.